This TCR beta chain was identified during a study of blood T cell repertoires in COVID-19. Across the whole study: The United States, Italy and Spain were the sources of the acute and convalescent COVID-19 samples. From T cells, B-cell-depleted T cells, or PBMCs came the material, which was cDNA or gDNA.

There are a few counts of this clone. Per the original methods: For nucleated cells, counts were estimated from reference gene primer amplification. TCRdb keeps only in-frame clones here, not all; method: immunoSEQ multiplex PCR. The DNA was the basis for D and trimming; V, J and clone size are from that table. This repertoire shows around 130,000 clones, roughly 85% found once; its top ten account for around 4.1%. Unmatched junction bases numbered 4, after V lost 5 bases and J lost 3 bases. Germline assignment: CDR1 MNHEY and CDR2 SMNVEV (reference sequence). This CDR3 is built from 15 residues. The chain joins TRBV27 to TRBJ2-2, with 9 bases lining up with TRBD2. Sample: peripheral blood. The sequence was obtained from a human donor in a cohort sampled during active COVID-19. The CDR3 spells CASSQGLAYTGELFF. The CDR3 DNA reads as TGTGCCAGCAGTCAAGGACTAGCGTACACCGGGGAGCTGTTTTTT.